Listed below are T cell receptor beta chains from one sample, sequenced in a study of CD8 T cells in ankylosing spondylitis. Via MiXCR, TCRdb re-called the 5' RACE reads, giving one row per CDR3 protein. The sample includes 200,000 to 250,000 distinct CDR3 sequences, around 20% of them seen just once. Sequenced: blood, either unsorted or a sorted T cell fraction (not recorded which). The receptors here all came from a male donor with ankylosing spondylitis. Both conserved end residues are part of each CDR3. A D gene is named only where the DNA matches it firmly. Size tells how often a clone was seen (once, few, many) or the class of an expanded clone, and some rows leave it out.

j_call	clone_size	v_call	d_call	cdr3_nt	cdr3_aa
TRBJ2-3	.	TRBV7-8	.	TGTGCCAGCAGCTCGGGACGGTCCCTACTCACAGATACGCAGTATTTT	CASSSGRSLLTDTQYF
TRBJ2-1	few	TRBV19	.	TGTGCCAGTAGTATAGGGGACTTCGTATCCTACAATGAGCAGTTCTTC	CASSIGDFVSYNEQFF
TRBJ2-1	many	TRBV4-2	.	TGTGCCAGCAGCCAAGCGCTGGACTCCTACAATGAGCAGTTCTTC	CASSQALDSYNEQFF
TRBJ2-3	.	TRBV28	.	TGTGCCAGCAGACTCCCTAGCACAGATACGCAGTATTTT	CASRLPSTDTQYF
TRBJ1-2	.	TRBV27	.	TGTGCCAGCAGTTTAGCGGGGGCCTATGGCTACACCTTC	CASSLAGAYGYTF
TRBJ2-1	.	TRBV7-2	.	TGTGCCAGCAGCTTTTTTCGGGAGTACTCCTACAATGAGCAGTTCTTC	CASSFFREYSYNEQFF
TRBJ2-7	.	TRBV27	TRBD1	TGTGCCAGCAGTGTTGGGACAGGGGGCTACGAGCAGTACTTC	CASSVGTGGYEQYF
TRBJ1-2	.	TRBV6-4	.	TGTGCCAGCAGTGTGACGTCCGGGACCTCTTATGGCTACACCTTC	CASSVTSGTSYGYTF
TRBJ1-2	.	TRBV7-9	.	TGTGCCAGCAGCCCGACAGGAGCCAGCTATGGCTACACCTTC	CASSPTGASYGYTF
TRBJ1-1	.	TRBV27	TRBD1	TGTGCCAGCAGCACCATTACAGGGGGCGCAACTGAAGCTTTCTTT	CASSTITGGATEAFF
TRBJ2-3	.	TRBV4-1	.	TGCGCCAGCAGCCTGGGGCATAGCACAGATACGCAGTATTTT	CASSLGHSTDTQYF
TRBJ2-3	many	TRBV12-3/TRBV12-4	TRBD2	TGTGCCAGCAGTTTTCTAGCGGGAGTAGGAGATACGCAGTATTTT	CASSFLAGVGDTQYF
TRBJ1-2	few	TRBV27	TRBD1	TGTGCCAGCAGTTTAAGGGGGACAGGGGGCACCTATGGCTACACCTTC	CASSLRGTGGTYGYTF
TRBJ2-5	.	TRBV27	.	TGTGCCAGCAGTTACGGAGGGGCGGGGACCCAGTACTTC	CASSYGGAGTQYF
TRBJ2-3	many	TRBV4-1	.	TGCGCCAGCAGCCAAGAGGGGACAGATACGCAGTATTTT	CASSQEGTDTQYF
TRBJ2-7	.	TRBV7-6	TRBD2	TGTGCCAGCTCTTTACACCTGGGAGGGTTAGACGAGCAGTACTTC	CASSLHLGGLDEQYF
TRBJ2-5	.	TRBV2	.	TGTGCCAGCAGTGGAGGATTTGGGGAAGAGACCCAGTACTTC	CASSGGFGEETQYF
TRBJ2-7	few	TRBV24-1	.	TGTGCCACCAGTGACTCAGCCCTGTCCTACGAGCAGTACTTC	CATSDSALSYEQYF
TRBJ2-1	.	TRBV15	TRBD2	TGTGCCACGTCGGGACTAGCGGTCAATGAGCAGTTCTTC	CATSGLAVNEQFF
TRBJ1-2	few	TRBV2	.	TGTGCCAGCAGTATGTCCCAAATCTATGGCTACACCTTC	CASSMSQIYGYTF
TRBJ2-5	few	TRBV4-1	TRBD1	TGCGCCAGCAGCCAAGAGGGACAGAGGAGTGAGACCCAGTACTTC	CASSQEGQRSETQYF
TRBJ1-2	few	TRBV12-3/TRBV12-4	.	TGTGCCAGCAGTTTTGGGGTTAACTATGGCTACACCTTC	CASSFGVNYGYTF
TRBJ2-2	few	TRBV4-1	.	TGCGCCAGCAGCCAACCCTTGGGCGGGGAGCTGTTTTTT	CASSQPLGGELFF
TRBJ2-3	few	TRBV10-2	TRBD2	TGCGCCAGCTCGAGCGGGGGGCCTGGAGTCGCAGATACGCAGTATTTT	CASSSGGPGVADTQYF
TRBJ2-1	.	TRBV20-1	.	TGCAGTGCTAGAACGCTACTAGGGGAATCCTACAATGAGCAGTTCTTC	CSARTLLGESYNEQFF
TRBJ2-7	few	TRBV6-2/TRBV6-3	.	TGTGCCAGCAGCCCACAGGGCCCCCATGACGAGCAGTACTTC	CASSPQGPHDEQYF
TRBJ2-1	few	TRBV4-1	TRBD1	TGCGCCAGCAGCCAAGATCCCCCCACGGGACAGGGGGCGAATGAGCAGTTCTTC	CASSQDPPTGQGANEQFF
TRBJ2-7	.	TRBV27	.	TGTGCCAGCAGACCAATCGACTGGGCCTACGAGCAGTACTTC	CASRPIDWAYEQYF
TRBJ1-4	.	TRBV6-1	TRBD1	TGTGCCAGCAGTATGACGACAGGGCCTAATGAAAAACTGTTTTTT	CASSMTTGPNEKLFF
TRBJ2-1	.	TRBV7-3	.	TGTGCCAGCAGTTCGGAGACCCACAATGAGCAGTTCTTC	CASSSETHNEQFF
TRBJ1-1	few	TRBV20-1	TRBD1	TGCAGTGCTCCCCCGGAGGGGGCGATCACTGAAGCTTTCTTT	CSAPPEGAITEAFF
TRBJ2-7	.	TRBV27	TRBD2	TGTGCCAGCAGATATCTAGCGGGAGAGGACGAGCAGTACTTC	CASRYLAGEDEQYF
TRBJ2-1	few	TRBV6-2/TRBV6-3	TRBD2	TGTGCCAGCAGCTTAGATCTAGCGGGAGGGCCTTCCAATGAGCAGTTCTTC	CASSLDLAGGPSNEQFF
TRBJ1-3	.	TRBV13	.	TGTGCCAGCAGCACACAGGGAGGGGATGGAAACACCATATATTTT	CASSTQGGDGNTIYF
TRBJ2-3	few	TRBV12-3/TRBV12-4	.	TGTGCCAGCAGCCGCCCCGGGACTCACTCCACAGATACGCAGTATTTT	CASSRPGTHSTDTQYF
TRBJ2-2	few	TRBV9	.	TGTGCCAGCAGCGTAGCGGGACCCGGGGAGCTGTTTTTT	CASSVAGPGELFF
TRBJ1-1	few	TRBV27	.	TGTGCCAGCAGTCCTCGGGCCGGAGAAGCTTTCTTT	CASSPRAGEAFF
TRBJ2-7	few	TRBV5-1	TRBD1	TGCGCCAGCAGCCCGTGGGACAGGGAGTCCTACGAGCAGTACTTC	CASSPWDRESYEQYF
TRBJ2-4	.	TRBV20-1	.	TGCAGTGCTACCGGGGACTCAAATAAAAACATTCAGTACTTC	CSATGDSNKNIQYF
TRBJ2-3	few	TRBV2	TRBD2	TGTGCCAGCATGGGACTAGCGGGGGGGAATACGCAGTATTTT	CASMGLAGGNTQYF
TRBJ2-7	.	TRBV6-2/TRBV6-3	.	TGTGCCAGCAGTTACCGGCAGGGTAATTACGAGCAGTACTTC	CASSYRQGNYEQYF
TRBJ1-4	.	TRBV5-5	TRBD1	TGTGCCAGCAGCTTGGTCCCAGGGGGTGAGAAGACTAATGAAAAACTGTTTTTT	CASSLVPGGEKTNEKLFF
TRBJ2-3	few	TRBV27	TRBD2	TGTGCCAGCAGACCAGGACTAGCGGGGAGCACAGATACGCAGTATTTT	CASRPGLAGSTDTQYF
TRBJ1-3	.	TRBV2	TRBD1	TGTGCCAGCAGTGAACCCCAGGGGGGGGCTGGAAACACCATATATTTT	CASSEPQGGAGNTIYF
TRBJ1-1	.	TRBV2	TRBD1	TGTGCCAGCACCGGAGGGGACAGGGTGCGCGTTTACACTGAAGCTTTCTTT	CASTGGDRVRVYTEAFF